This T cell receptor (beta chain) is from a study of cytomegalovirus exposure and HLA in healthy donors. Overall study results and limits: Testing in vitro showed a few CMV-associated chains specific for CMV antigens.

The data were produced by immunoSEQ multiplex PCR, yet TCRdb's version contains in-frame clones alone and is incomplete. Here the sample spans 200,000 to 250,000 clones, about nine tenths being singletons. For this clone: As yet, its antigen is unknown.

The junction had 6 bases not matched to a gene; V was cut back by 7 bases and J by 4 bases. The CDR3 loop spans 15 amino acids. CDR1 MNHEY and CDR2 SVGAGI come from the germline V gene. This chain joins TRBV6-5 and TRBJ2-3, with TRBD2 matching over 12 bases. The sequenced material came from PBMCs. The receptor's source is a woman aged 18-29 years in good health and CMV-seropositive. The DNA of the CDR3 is TGTGCCAGCACCCTGACTAGCGGGAGTCCAGATACGCAGTATTTT. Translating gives CASTLTSGSPDTQYF.